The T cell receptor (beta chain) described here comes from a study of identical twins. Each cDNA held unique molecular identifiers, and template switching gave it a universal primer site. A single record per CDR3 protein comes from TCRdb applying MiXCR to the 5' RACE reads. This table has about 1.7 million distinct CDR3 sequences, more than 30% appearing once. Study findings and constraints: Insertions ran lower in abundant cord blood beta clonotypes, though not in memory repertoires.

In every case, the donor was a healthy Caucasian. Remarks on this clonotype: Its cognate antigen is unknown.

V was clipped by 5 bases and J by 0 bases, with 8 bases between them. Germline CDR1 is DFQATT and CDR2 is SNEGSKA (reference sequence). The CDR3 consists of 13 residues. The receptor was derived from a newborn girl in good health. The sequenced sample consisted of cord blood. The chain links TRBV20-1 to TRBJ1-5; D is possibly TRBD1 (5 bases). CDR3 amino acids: CSAPDSSNQPQHF. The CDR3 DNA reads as TGCAGTGCTCCTGACAGTAGCAATCAGCCCCAGCATTTT.